A single sample is the source of the 23 T cell receptor beta chains below, sequenced in a study of T cell responses to AZD1222 COVID-19 vaccine. Assay: immunoSEQ multiplex PCR; the TCRdb copy retains only in-frame clones and omits some. The sample has some 120,000 clones, 75% to 90% seen once. The material sequenced was peripheral blood, taken on day 0 of MenACWY control vaccination. The receptors derive from an adult in good health.

The gene calls are TRBV7-9 and TRBJ2-3; D not certain. Germline V gives CDR1 SEHNR, CDR2 FQNEAQ (reference sequence). The V end was cut by 5 bases, the J end by 4 bases, with 10 bases between. The CDR3 has 13 residues. The CDR3 DNA follows: TGTGCCAGCAGCCCGGCCCTACCAGATACGCAGTATTTT. Its protein product is CASSPALPDTQYF.

This chain uses TRBV19 with TRBJ1-2; 11 bases line up with TRBD1. Per germline, CDR1 LNHDA and CDR2 SQIVND (reference sequence). The CDR3 is 15 residues long. Losses at the gene ends were 4 bases for V and 1 base for J; bases not matched to a gene: 2. CDR3: CASSTGTGGNYGYTF. The CDR3 region has the DNA TGTGCCAGTAGTACCGGGACAGGGGGTAACTATGGCTACACCTTC.

This chain links TRBV5-6 with TRBJ1-6; TRBD1 might be the D (5 bases). The CDR3 sequence is 15 residues long. Trimming left V 0 bases short and J 6 bases short, with 10 bases between. Germline V gene lookup returns CDR1 SGHDT and CDR2 YYEEEE. This CDR3 is CASSLGGAGNSPLHF. CDR3 DNA sequence: TGTGCCAGCAGCTTGGGGGGCGCGGGTAATTCACCCCTCCACTTT.

V is TRBV10-1 and J is TRBJ2-1, with D tentatively TRBD1 (5 bases). The V gene's germline CDR1 is WNHNN and CDR2 SYGVQD (reference sequence). CDR3 size: 16 residues. Trimming removed 3 bases from V and 3 bases from J, with 15 bases in between. The CDR3 sequence is CASSDPWGLGYNEQFF. The CDR3 nucleotides are TGCGCCAGCAGTGATCCCTGGGGCTTGGGCTACAATGAGCAGTTCTTC.

The rearrangement uses TRBV25-1 and TRBJ1-3; 8 nucleotides match TRBD1. The V gene's germline CDR1 is MGHDK and CDR2 SYGVNS. CDR3 size: 14 residues. Losses at the gene ends were 3 bases for V and 9 bases for J; bases not matched to a gene: 7. CDR3 DNA: TGTGCCAGCAGTGACCTGACAGGGGAACGCACCATATATTTT. Translating gives CASSDLTGERTIYF.

The gene calls are TRBV6-1 and TRBJ2-7; D is unresolved. The V end lost 1 base, the J end lost 4 bases, and 8 bases lay between the germline ends. Germline V lookup: CDR1 MNHNS, CDR2 SASEGT. This CDR3 is 13 amino acids long. The CDR3 DNA reads as TGTGCCAGCAGTGAAGTGGTTGCGTACGAGCAGTACTTC. It codes for CASSEVVAYEQYF.

A note on this clone: A junction end diverges from the germline sequence, so it may reflect a read error. The genes are TRBV4-3 and TRBJ1-6; D uncertain. The CDR3 loop spans 12 amino acids. Germline V gene data show CDR1 as LGHNA and CDR2 as YSLEER. The CDR3 loop reads CASSQGHSPLHF. In nucleotides, the CDR3 is TGCGCCAGCAGTCAAGGGCATTCACCCCTCCACTTT.

V is TRBV12-3 or TRBV12-4 and J is TRBJ1-2; D not resolved. V shed 6 bases and J shed 3 bases, with 11 bases lying between them. The CDR3 spans 13 residues. CDR3: CASRPTAYYGYTF. CDR3 sequence (DNA): TGTGCCAGCAGACCTACGGCGTACTATGGCTACACCTTC.

The chain combines TRBV7-9 with TRBJ1-5; no definite D call. The CDR3 consists of 17 residues. V was clipped by 1 base and J by 4 bases, with 17 bases between them. Germline V gives CDR1 SEHNR, CDR2 FQNEAQ (reference sequence). CDR3 sequence: CASSLGWPGMRNQPQHF. Here the CDR3 DNA reads TGTGCCAGCAGCTTAGGATGGCCGGGGATGAGGAATCAGCCCCAGCATTTT.

V and J are TRBV3-1 (or the pseudogene TRBV3-2) and TRBJ2-3; D perhaps matches TRBD2 (5 bases). CDR3 length: 15 amino acids. Germline V gene sequence: CDR1 LGHDT, CDR2 YNNKEL (reference sequence). V was pared by 0 bases and J by 5 bases, with 12 bases between. DNA of the CDR3: TGTGCCAGCAGCCAAGAGGTGGGCGGAGGAGATACGCAGTATTTT. As protein: CASSQEVGGGDTQYF.

This clone showed up just once. In DNA, the CDR3 is TGTGCCACTCACCAGGGACGGAATAATTCACCCCTCCACTTT. It specifies CATHQGRNNSPLHF. This rearrangement joins TRBV28 to TRBJ1-6; D is possibly TRBD1 (5 bases). In germline, CDR1 is MDHEN, CDR2 SYDVKM. This CDR3 spans 14 amino acids. V was trimmed by 10 bases and J by 5 bases, leaving 15 bases between them.

This chain uses TRBV5-1 with TRBJ1-2; possible D gene TRBD1, 6 bases. Deletions cut 0 bases from V and 1 base from J, with 7 bases between. This CDR3 has 14 residues. Per the germline V gene, CDR1 is SGHRS and CDR2 is YFSETQ. The CDR3 coding sequence is TGCGCCAGCAGCTTGGTAGGGGGTAACTATGGCTACACCTTC. It encodes CASSLVGGNYGYTF.

J is TRBJ1-1 and V is TRBV5-6, with D possibly TRBD1 on 5 matching bases. V lost 6 bases to trimming and J lost 1 base, with 10 bases between them. The CDR3 contains 13 residues. The germline gives CDR1 SGHDT, CDR2 YYEEEE. The CDR3 loop is CASNQGPNTEAFF. As DNA, the CDR3 is TGTGCCAGCAACCAGGGACCGAACACTGAAGCTTTCTTT. Full variable domain (outside the CDR3, taken from reference TRBV5-6 and TRBJ1-1): DAGVTQSPTHLIKTRGQQVTLRCSPKSGHDTVSWYQQALGQGPQFIFQYYEEEERQRGNFPDRFSGHQFPNYSSELNVNALLLGDSALYLCASNQGPNTEAFFGQGTRLTVV.

The V and J genes are TRBV7-8 and TRBJ2-4, with a weak D call TRBD1 (7 bases). Trimming pared 4 bases from V and 6 bases from J, leaving 19 bases between. The CDR3 is 16 amino acids. Germline V gene sequence: CDR1 SGHVS, CDR2 FQNEAQ. CDR3 amino acids: CASSWVGQGEVNIQYF. DNA of the CDR3: TGTGCCAGCAGCTGGGTTGGGCAGGGGGAGGTAAACATTCAGTACTTC.

This sequence joins TRBV4-2 and TRBJ2-7; TRBD2 matches at 8 bases. Trimming at V came to 1 base and at J to 0 bases, leaving 8 bases not matched to a gene. The CDR3 sequence is 17 residues long. In germline, CDR1 is LGHNA, CDR2 YNFKEQ. CDR3 residues: CASSQGTAGERSYEQYF. Written as DNA, the CDR3 is TGTGCCAGCAGCCAAGGAACAGCGGGGGAACGCTCCTACGAGCAGTACTTC.

This CDR3 reads CASTYGSNEKLFF. DNA of the CDR3: TGTGCCAGCACCTATGGGAGTAATGAAAAACTGTTTTTT. The gene calls are TRBV28 and TRBJ1-4; D is unresolved. CDR3 length: 13 amino acids. Trimming pared 7 bases from V and 4 bases from J, leaving 10 bases between. Germline assignment: CDR1 MDHEN and CDR2 SYDVKM.

The chain carries TRBV7-2 and TRBJ2-1; TRBD2 might be the D (7 bases). CDR3 size: 16 residues. Trimming left V 3 bases short and J 4 bases short, with 16 bases between. Germline CDR1 is SGHTA and CDR2 is FQGNSA. CDR3 sequence: CASSLDPGGQYNEQFF. The CDR3 region has the DNA TGTGCCAGCAGCTTGGACCCGGGGGGCCAGTACAATGAGCAGTTCTTC. Looking up the rest from reference TRBV7-2 and TRBJ2-1 gives the full variable domain: GAGVSQSPSNKVTEKGKDVELRCDPISGHTALYWYRQSLGQGLEFLIYFQGNSAPDKSGLPSDRFSAERTGGSVSTLTIQRTQQEDSAVYLCASSLDPGGQYNEQFFGPGTRLTVL.

The chain couples TRBV6-2 or TRBV6-3 to TRBJ2-7; D not resolved. CDR3 length equals 12 residues. Trimming pared 4 bases from V and 4 bases from J, leaving 8 bases between. Germline CDR1 reads MNHEY; CDR2 reads SVGEGT. CDR3 loop: CASSFLRYEQYF. In DNA form, the CDR3 reads TGTGCCAGCAGTTTCCTACGATACGAGCAGTACTTC.

With respect to this clone: In the same sample, other DNA sequences code for this CDR3. This chain connects TRBV20-1 to TRBJ1-1, with D perhaps matching TRBD1 (6 bases). Per the germline V gene, CDR1 is DFQATT and CDR2 is SNEGSKA (reference sequence). V lost 3 bases and J 8 bases, leaving 10 bases between the germline ends. The length of the CDR3 is 11 residues. CDR3 residues: CSASPGTEAFF. The CDR3, as DNA: TGCAGTGCTAGTCCCGGGACAGAAGCTTTCTTT.

This chain links TRBV28 with TRBJ2-2, with 11 positions matching TRBD1. V lost 6 bases and J lost 1; bases outside the gene matches: 16. The CDR3 covers 20 residues. The germline V gene encodes CDR1 MDHEN and CDR2 SYDVKM. CDR3 sequence (DNA): TGTGCCAGCAGCTTCTGGATGGTTGGGACAGGGGGAGGGAACACCGGGGAGCTGTTTTTT. It specifies CASSFWMVGTGGGNTGELFF.

The chain employs TRBV28 and TRBJ2-7; 12 nucleotides match TRBD2. CDR1 and CDR2 from the germline V gene are MDHEN and SYDVKM. CDR3 size: 14 residues. Losses at the gene ends were 4 bases for V and 5 bases for J; bases not matched to a gene: 3. The CDR3 nucleotides are TGTGCCAGCAGTTCTAGCGGGGGGGAGAACGAGCAGTACTTC. It specifies CASSSSGGENEQYF.

The rearrangement links TRBV7-2 to TRBJ1-1, with no clear D. With 2 bases removed from V and 1 base from J, the gap between germline ends came to 11 bases. From germline, CDR1 is SGHTA and CDR2 FQGNSA. The CDR3 runs 15 residues. In nucleotides, the CDR3 is TGTGCCAGCAGCTTACTAGGGATGGGGAACACTGAAGCTTTCTTT. Residues: CASSLLGMGNTEAFF.

This chain links TRBV18 with TRBJ1-1; a weak D match, TRBD1 (5 bases). V was trimmed by 5 bases and J by 0 bases, leaving 16 bases between them. CDR3 length: 16 residues. Germline V gene lookup returns CDR1 KGHSH and CDR2 LQKENI. CDR3 in amino acids: CASSSIDSPMNTEAFF. The CDR3 coding sequence is TGTGCCAGCTCATCAATAGACAGTCCCATGAACACTGAAGCTTTCTTT.